This T cell receptor (beta chain) was recorded in a study of blood T cell repertoires in COVID-19. Sequenced by immunoSEQ multiplex PCR; TCRdb stores in-frame clones only, minus some. The sample includes about 250,000 clones, roughly 80% of them seen just once. This clone was seen a few times. The ends lost 4 bases at V and 10 bases at J; junction bases unmatched: 10. Germline V gene sequence: CDR1 LGHDT, CDR2 YNNKEL (reference sequence). This CDR3 contains 15 residues. What was sequenced was peripheral blood. This sequence joins TRBV3-1 (or the pseudogene TRBV3-2) and TRBJ1-6, with 7 nucleotides matching TRBD1. The receptor comes from a person aged 70 to 80 with COVID-19, enrolled during active disease. The CDR3 is CASSRTGTERSPLHF. Here the CDR3 DNA reads TGTGCCAGCAGCCGAACCGGGACAGAAAGATCACCCCTCCACTTT.